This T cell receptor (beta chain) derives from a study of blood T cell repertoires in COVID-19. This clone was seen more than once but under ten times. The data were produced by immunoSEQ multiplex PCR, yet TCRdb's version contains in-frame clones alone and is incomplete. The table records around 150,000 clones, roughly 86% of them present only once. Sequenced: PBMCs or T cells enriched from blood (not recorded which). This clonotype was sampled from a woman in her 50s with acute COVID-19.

The CDR3 region is CASSLATTGGMRKLFF. In DNA form, the CDR3 reads TGTGCCAGCAGCCTAGCGACGACAGGAGGAATGAGAAAACTGTTTTTT. This chain uses TRBV11-2 with TRBJ1-4, with D tentatively TRBD1 (6 bases). V lost 5 bases to trimming and J lost 10 bases, with 23 bases between them. This CDR3 spans 16 amino acids. Germline V CDR1 and CDR2: SGHAT, FQNNGV.